Listed below are T cell receptor beta chains from one sample, sequenced in a study of response to subunit inactivated influenza vaccine. TCRdb reanalysed the RT-PCR reads using MiXCR and keeps one entry per CDR3 protein. The table has around 200,000 distinct CDR3 sequences, about an eighth seen once. Here the sequenced sample was CD8+ T cells sorted from PBMCs, taken more than 4 days after vaccination. The receptors were sampled from a man aged 50 or older who received an inactivated influenza vaccine. The CDR3 runs from the conserved cysteine through the conserved F or W. The D gene is left open where the match is weak. Clone size is given for some rows only: seen once, a few or many times, or a class if the clone is expanded.

J gene	clone size	V gene	D gene	CDR3 DNA	CDR3 protein
TRBJ1-1	NA	TRBV7-3	NA	TGTGCCAGCAGCTTACGGGGGGACATGAACACTGAAGCTTTCTTT	CASSLRGDMNTEAFF
TRBJ1-2	few	TRBV13	TRBD1	TGTGCCAGCAGCCGAGACGACACAGGGGGCACCTATGGCTACACCTTC	CASSRDDTGGTYGYTF
TRBJ2-1	NA	TRBV24-1	TRBD2	TGTGCCACCAGTGATATACCGACTAGCGCTAATGAGCAGTTCTTC	CATSDIPTSANEQFF
TRBJ2-5	NA	TRBV15	TRBD2	TGTGCCACCAGCAGAGAACGGGGGGTGTACCAAGAGACCCAGTACTTC	CATSRERGVYQETQYF
TRBJ2-7	NA	TRBV11-2	NA	TGTGCCAGCAGCTTTGGGGGGCCGGGCTACGAGCAGTACTTC	CASSFGGPGYEQYF
TRBJ2-3	NA	TRBV5-6	NA	TGTGCCAGCAGCTACCCTTCGTCCGCGGATACGCAGTATTTT	CASSYPSSADTQYF
TRBJ1-2	NA	TRBV19	NA	TGTGCCAGTAGTATAGTAGAAGGCGGACGTTCCGATAACTATGGCTACACCTTC	CASSIVEGGRSDNYGYTF
TRBJ2-3	NA	TRBV12-5	NA	TGTGCTAGTGGTTTGGGAGATACGCAGTATTTT	CASGLGDTQYF
TRBJ2-7	few	TRBV7-9	NA	TGTGCCAGCAGCCCCCAATGGGGATTCCGACCCTACGAGCAGTACTTC	CASSPQWGFRPYEQYF
TRBJ2-1	many	TRBV28	TRBD1	TGTGCCAGCAGCTCCGGACAGGGGATCATGAGCTCCTACAATGAGCAGTTCTTC	CASSSGQGIMSSYNEQFF
TRBJ2-7	many	TRBV5-1	NA	TGCGCCAGCAGCTTGGGCTGGGGAAACGAGCAGTACTTC	CASSLGWGNEQYF
TRBJ2-7	NA	TRBV15	TRBD1	TGTGCCACCAGCAGAGACAGGGGGTTCTACGAGCAGTACTTC	CATSRDRGFYEQYF
TRBJ2-7	once	TRBV29-1	NA	TGCAGCGTTGAGAAGAGGGGAGTTAACTACGAGCAGTACTTC	CSVEKRGVNYEQYF
TRBJ2-2	NA	TRBV7-9	NA	TGTGCCAGCAGCCCCCCCGGACAGAACACCGGGGAGCTGTTTTTT	CASSPPGQNTGELFF
TRBJ2-1	NA	TRBV15	TRBD2	TGTGCCACCAGGACGGGACTAGCGGGGGGGCCTGAGCAGTTCTTC	CATRTGLAGGPEQFF
TRBJ2-7	many	TRBV5-1	TRBD1	TGCGCCAGCAGCATGAAGGACAGGGGAACCTACGAGCAGTACTTC	CASSMKDRGTYEQYF